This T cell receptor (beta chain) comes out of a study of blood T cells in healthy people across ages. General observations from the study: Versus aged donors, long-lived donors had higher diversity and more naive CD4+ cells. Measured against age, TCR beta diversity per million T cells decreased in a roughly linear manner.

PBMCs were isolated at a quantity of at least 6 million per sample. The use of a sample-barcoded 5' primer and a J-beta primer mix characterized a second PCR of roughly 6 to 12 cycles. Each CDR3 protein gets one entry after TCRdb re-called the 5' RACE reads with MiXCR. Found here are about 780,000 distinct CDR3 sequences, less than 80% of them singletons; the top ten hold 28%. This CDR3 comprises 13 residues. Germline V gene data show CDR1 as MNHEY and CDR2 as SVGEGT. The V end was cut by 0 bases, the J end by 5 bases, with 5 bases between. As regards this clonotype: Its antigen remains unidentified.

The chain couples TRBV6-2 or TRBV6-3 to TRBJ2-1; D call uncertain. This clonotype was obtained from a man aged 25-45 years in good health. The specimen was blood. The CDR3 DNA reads TGTGCCAGCAGTTACTCCGGAAACAATGAGCAGTTCTTC. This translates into CASSYSGNNEQFF.